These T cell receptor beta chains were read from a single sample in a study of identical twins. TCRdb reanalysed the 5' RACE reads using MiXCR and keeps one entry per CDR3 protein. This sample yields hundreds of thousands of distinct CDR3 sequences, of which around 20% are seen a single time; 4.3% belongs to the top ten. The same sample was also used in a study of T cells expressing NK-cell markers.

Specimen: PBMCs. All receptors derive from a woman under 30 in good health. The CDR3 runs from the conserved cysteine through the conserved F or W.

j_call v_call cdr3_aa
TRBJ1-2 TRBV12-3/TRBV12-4 CASGPRRANYGYTF
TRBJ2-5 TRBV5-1 CASSLVPSGGQETQYF
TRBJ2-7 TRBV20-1 CKVDGNYEQYF
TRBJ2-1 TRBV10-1 CASSDTSPPGDEQFF
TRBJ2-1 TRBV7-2 CASSLGTSRGEQFF
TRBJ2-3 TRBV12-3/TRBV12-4 CASSQTGGYTDTQYF
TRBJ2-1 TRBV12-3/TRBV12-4 CASTSGGTQFF
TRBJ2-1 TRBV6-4 CASSDPTGGKNEQFF
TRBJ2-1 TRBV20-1 CSAKGAQAGAYNEQFF
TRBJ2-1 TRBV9 CASSVEGLAINEQFF
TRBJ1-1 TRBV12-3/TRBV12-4 CASRERTGDTEAFF
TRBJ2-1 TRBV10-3 CAISGLAGGGNEQFF
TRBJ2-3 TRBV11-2 CASSSLTSGGRGTQYF
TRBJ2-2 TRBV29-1 CSATSGGQGTGELFF
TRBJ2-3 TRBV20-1 CSAPRVRGFSDTQYF
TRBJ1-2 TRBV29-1 CSAWDREDYGYTF
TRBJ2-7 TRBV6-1 CASSPAGPNVGEQYF
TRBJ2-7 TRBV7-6 CASSLAPIRRGDEQYF
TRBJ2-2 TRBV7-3 CASSLMRQSTNTGELFF
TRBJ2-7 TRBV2 CASSGGNEVF
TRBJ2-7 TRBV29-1 CSVELFAGEVIAYEQYF
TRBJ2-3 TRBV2 CATREITDTQYF
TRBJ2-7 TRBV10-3 CAISEPRTGGYEQYF
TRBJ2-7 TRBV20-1 CSALHPRGLAEEQYF
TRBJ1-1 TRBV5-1 CASSAQQGLNTEAFF
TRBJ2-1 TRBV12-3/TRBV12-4 CASSLKVLGGWRVNEQFF
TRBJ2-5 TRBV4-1 CASSQDGGSAIETQYF
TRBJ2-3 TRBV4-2 CASSQETGGRTDTQYF
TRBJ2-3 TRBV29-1 CSAKRSTDTQYF
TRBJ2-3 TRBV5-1 CASNPLGGAAGDTQYF
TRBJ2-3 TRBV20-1 CSASPQTSGGWTDTQYF
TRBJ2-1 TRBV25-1 CASSGGDRDNEQFF
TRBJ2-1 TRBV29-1 CSVDGVRYNEQFF
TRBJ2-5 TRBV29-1 CSVETGPGETQYF
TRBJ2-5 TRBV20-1 CSASNPGGREETQYF
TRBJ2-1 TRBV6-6 CASDPSSYNEQFF